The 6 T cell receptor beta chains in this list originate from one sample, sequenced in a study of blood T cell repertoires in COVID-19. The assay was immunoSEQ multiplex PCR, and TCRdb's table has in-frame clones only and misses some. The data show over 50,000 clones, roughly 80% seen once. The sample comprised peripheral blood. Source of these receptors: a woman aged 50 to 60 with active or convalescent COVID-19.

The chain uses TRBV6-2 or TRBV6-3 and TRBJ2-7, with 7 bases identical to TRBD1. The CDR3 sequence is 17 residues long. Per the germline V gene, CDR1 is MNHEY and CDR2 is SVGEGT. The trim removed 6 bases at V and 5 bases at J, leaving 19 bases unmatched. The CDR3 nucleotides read TGTGCCAGCAGCCCTACGGACAGGACGGTTGGCCCCCACGAGCAGTACTTC. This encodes CASSPTDRTVGPHEQYF.

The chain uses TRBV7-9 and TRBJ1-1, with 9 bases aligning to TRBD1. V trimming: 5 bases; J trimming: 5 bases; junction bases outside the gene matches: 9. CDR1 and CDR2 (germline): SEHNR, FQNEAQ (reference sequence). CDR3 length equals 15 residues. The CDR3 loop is CASSAPGQGRTEAFF. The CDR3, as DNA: TGTGCCAGCAGCGCGCCGGGACAGGGTCGTACTGAAGCTTTCTTT.

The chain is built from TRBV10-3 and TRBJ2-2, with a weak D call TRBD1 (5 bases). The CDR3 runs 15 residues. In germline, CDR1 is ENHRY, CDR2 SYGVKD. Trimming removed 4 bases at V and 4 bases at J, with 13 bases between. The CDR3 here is CAISAARGITGELFF. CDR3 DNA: TGTGCCATCAGTGCGGCAAGGGGAATCACCGGGGAGCTGTTTTTT.

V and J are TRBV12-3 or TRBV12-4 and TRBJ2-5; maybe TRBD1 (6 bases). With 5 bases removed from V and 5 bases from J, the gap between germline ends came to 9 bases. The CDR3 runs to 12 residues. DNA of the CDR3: TGTGCCAGCAGTACAGGGACGGAGACCCAGTACTTC. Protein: CASSTGTETQYF.

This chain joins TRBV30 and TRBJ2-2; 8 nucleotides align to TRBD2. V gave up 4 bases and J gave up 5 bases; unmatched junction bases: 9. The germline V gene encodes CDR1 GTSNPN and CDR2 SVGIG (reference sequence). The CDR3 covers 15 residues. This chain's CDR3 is CAWNHPGGGTGELFF. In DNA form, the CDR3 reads TGTGCCTGGAACCACCCGGGGGGGGGAACCGGGGAGCTGTTTTTT.

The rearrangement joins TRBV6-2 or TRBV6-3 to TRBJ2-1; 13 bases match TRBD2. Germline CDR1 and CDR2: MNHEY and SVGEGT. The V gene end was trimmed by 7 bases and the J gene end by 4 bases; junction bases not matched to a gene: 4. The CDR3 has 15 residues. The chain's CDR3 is CASIPGLAGYNEQFF. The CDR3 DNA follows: TGTGCCAGCATCCCGGGACTAGCGGGATACAATGAGCAGTTCTTC.